The TCR beta chain under discussion was sequenced for a study of T cells in Graves' hyperthyroidism and ophthalmopathy. Overall study: Peripheral blood sampling occurred at initial diagnosis, before any treatment.

Individuals with ophthalmopathy presented a Clinical Activity Score of at least 3, a NOSPECS grade of at least 4 and a duration under 3 months. TCR beta CDR3 regions were amplified from RNA. In the first-round RT-PCR of the TCR CDR3, the HTBI primer set was used. TCRdb processed the multiplex PCR reads anew with MiXCR; each CDR3 protein has one entry. The table records about 530,000 distinct CDR3 sequences, about 15% of them present only once. General study findings and limits: Stable hyperthyroidism was told apart from ophthalmopathy by a model built on 13 V-J features.

This clonotype was picked up many times. Its specificity is not known. This receptor was obtained from a woman between 18 and 29 years old with Graves' ophthalmopathy. Sequenced sample: blood.

CDR3 bases: TGTGCCAGCAGCTGGAGGGACGAGCAGTACTTC. It codes for CASSWRDEQYF. This chain uses TRBV7-9 with TRBJ2-7, with D maybe TRBD2 (6 bases). Between the trimmed V and J ends, which lost 4 bases and 5 bases, there was a span of 6 bases. Per germline, CDR1 SEHNR and CDR2 FQNEAQ (reference sequence). The CDR3 is 11 amino acids.